Listed below are T cell receptor beta chains from one sample, sequenced in a study of blood T cell repertoires in COVID-19. Using immunoSEQ multiplex PCR, the repertoire was profiled, and TCRdb retains in-frame clones only, with some absent. The table includes approximately 110,000 clones, more than 60% detected once. Sequences were obtained from peripheral blood. These receptors were obtained from a man in his 70s with active or convalescent COVID-19. Each CDR3 is given with its conserved first and last residue. Fields, in order: V gene, J gene, clone size, D gene, CDR3 protein, CDR3 DNA. The D gene is left open where the match is weak. Some rows mark clone size as missing; the rest say once, few, many or name a class of expanded clone.

>TRBV7-9|TRBJ1-1|NA|TRBD1
CASSLTGTGATEAFF
TGTGCCAGCAGCCTAACCGGGACAGGGGCCACTGAAGCTTTCTTT
>TRBV9|TRBJ2-2|NA|TRBD1
CASSEGTANTGELFF
TGTGCCAGCAGCGAGGGGACAGCGAACACCGGGGAGCTGTTTTTT
>TRBV15|TRBJ1-2|NA|NA
CATSRDSGAYGYTF
TGTGCCACCAGCAGAGATTCAGGGGCCTATGGCTACACCTTC
>TRBV3-1/TRBV3-2|TRBJ2-3|NA|TRBD2
CASSHTVAGGSDTQYF
TGTGCCAGCAGCCACACAGTAGCGGGAGGGAGTGATACGCAGTATTTT
>TRBV5-1|TRBJ1-3|NA|NA
CASSFRGVKYSGNTIYF
TGCGCCAGCAGCTTCCGGGGGGTTAAATACTCTGGAAACACCATATATTTT
>TRBV25-1|TRBJ1-4|NA|NA
CASSDTGRATNEKLFF
TGTGCCAGCAGTGACACCGGGCGGGCAACTAATGAAAAACTGTTTTTT
>TRBV19|TRBJ1-4|NA|NA
CASSNRDGEKLFF
TGTGCCAGTAGTAACAGGGACGGGGAAAAACTGTTTTTT
>TRBV24-1|TRBJ2-2|NA|TRBD1
CATGRTGGVGELFF
TGTGCCACCGGGCGGACAGGGGGCGTCGGGGAGCTGTTTTTT
>TRBV5-4|TRBJ1-4|many|NA
CASSLQGRAEKLFF
TGTGCCAGCAGCTTGCAGGGGAGGGCTGAAAAACTGTTTTTT
>TRBV19|TRBJ2-3|NA|TRBD2
CASASGGAQDTQYF
TGTGCCAGTGCTAGCGGGGGAGCACAAGATACGCAGTATTTT
>TRBV5-4|TRBJ2-3|NA|TRBD2
CASSPGTSGFTDTQYF
TGTGCCAGCAGTCCCGGGACTAGCGGATTCACAGATACGCAGTATTTT
>TRBV24-1|TRBJ2-2|NA|NA
CATSDSGYANTGELFF
TGTGCCACCAGTGATTCAGGGTACGCGAACACCGGGGAGCTGTTTTTT
>TRBV5-1|TRBJ2-7|NA|TRBD1
CASSLGQGIDEQYF
TGCGCCAGCAGCTTGGGACAGGGTATCGACGAGCAGTACTTC
>TRBV5-1|TRBJ2-3|NA|TRBD1
CASSLQGARLGTDTQYF
TGCGCCAGCAGCTTGCAGGGGGCGCGTTTAGGCACAGATACGCAGTATTTT
>TRBV20-1|TRBJ1-5|NA|NA
CSASRGEPQHF
TGCAGTGCTAGCCGGGGGGAGCCCCAGCATTTT
>TRBV30|TRBJ1-6|NA|NA
CAWNPLGGGNSPLHF
TGTGCCTGGAATCCGCTCGGGGGAGGAAATTCACCCCTCCACTTT
>TRBV29-1|TRBJ1-1|NA|TRBD1
CSVADRALTEAFF
TGCAGCGTAGCCGACAGGGCCCTCACTGAAGCTTTCTTT
>TRBV5-1|TRBJ1-5|NA|NA
CASSLLGQGNQPQHF
TGCGCCAGCAGCTTGCTGGGTCAGGGAAATCAGCCCCAGCATTTT
>TRBV25-1|TRBJ1-5|NA|NA
CASSEGNYQPQHF
TGTGCCAGCAGTGAAGGCAATTATCAGCCCCAGCATTTT
>TRBV19|TRBJ2-1|NA|TRBD2
CASRGLAAYNEQFF
TGTGCCAGTAGGGGACTAGCGGCCTACAATGAGCAGTTCTTC
>TRBV27|TRBJ1-5|few|NA
CASSLVGGYSNQPQHF
TGTGCCAGCAGTTTAGTGGGAGGGTATAGCAATCAGCCCCAGCATTTT
>TRBV28|TRBJ1-1|NA|TRBD1
CASSGRGPLNTEAFF
TGTGCCAGCAGTGGCAGGGGGCCTCTGAACACTGAAGCTTTCTTT